Sequencing of this TCR beta chain was carried out in a study of blood T cells in healthy people across ages. This clonotype was counted a few times. V lost 7 bases to trimming and J lost 2 bases; unmatched junction nucleotides: 14. Germline assignment: CDR1 LGHNT and CDR2 FRNRAP. The CDR3 spans 17 residues. PCR was performed a second time for about 6 to 12 cycles using a sample-barcoded 5' primer and a J-beta primer mix. TCRdb reprocessed the 5' RACE reads via MiXCR and lists one record per CDR3 protein. This table has about 1.7 million distinct CDR3 sequences, approximately 28% appearing once. The rearrangement uses TRBV12-5 and TRBJ1-1; 9 positions match TRBD1. Sequenced input: blood. This TCR derives from a woman aged 25-40 years in good health. CDR3 protein: CASDFTNSDRGNTEAFF. The DNA of the CDR3 is TGTGCTAGTGATTTTACCAATTCGGACAGGGGAAACACTGAAGCTTTCTTT.